These 2 T cell receptor beta chains came from one sample sequenced in a study of graft-versus-host responses after intestinal transplantation. Using immunoSEQ multiplex PCR, the repertoire was profiled, and TCRdb retains in-frame clones only, with some absent. Here the sample spans over 120,000 clones, 92% being singletons. These TCRs are of unknown antigen specificity. The sequenced sample was unstimulated CD4+ T cells sorted from spleen or lymph node cells, obtained before intestinal transplant. These receptors came from a human donor who received an intestinal transplant.

This chain links TRBV4-1 with TRBJ2-3, with 7 bases fitting TRBD2. Germline V gene sequence: CDR1 MGHRA, CDR2 YSYEKL. This CDR3 comprises 20 residues. V lost 4 bases, J lost 1 base, and 20 bases stayed unmatched. The CDR3 here is CASSPIGLADSSRGTDTQYF. The CDR3 DNA reads TGCGCCAGCAGCCCGATTGGGCTAGCGGATTCCTCAAGGGGCACAGATACGCAGTATTTT.

The chain joins TRBV5-6 to TRBJ1-4; 10 nucleotides match TRBD1. Germline V gene data show CDR1 as SGHDT and CDR2 as YYEEEE. The CDR3 is made up of 16 amino acids. V shed 4 bases, J shed 3 bases, and the junction held 6 bases outside the gene matches. CDR3 sequence (DNA): TGTGCCAGCAGCCTGACAGGGGGCGGTTCTAATGAAAAACTGTTTTTT. Its protein is CASSLTGGGSNEKLFF.